These T cell receptor beta chains were read from a single sample in a study of beta chain features in type 1 diabetes. The data were produced by immunoSEQ multiplex PCR, yet TCRdb's version contains in-frame clones alone and is incomplete. The data contain roughly 230,000 clones, roughly 9.6% of them singletons. Input material: naive CD4+ T cells from blood. These TCRs come from a woman in her late teens or twenties in good health. Both conserved end residues are part of each CDR3. A D gene is named only where the DNA matches it firmly. Only part of the rows carry a size: once, few, many, or a class if the clone is expanded.

abundance	v_gene	j_gene	d_gene	CDR3aa	CDR3nt
-	TRBV19	TRBJ1-6	TRBD1	CASSRDRALPLHF	TGTGCCAGTAGTCGGGACAGGGCTTTACCCCTCCACTTT
-	TRBV30	TRBJ2-7	-	CAWSRGGAEQYF	TGTGCCTGGAGTCGCGGAGGGGCCGAGCAGTACTTC
many	TRBV7-9	TRBJ2-1	-	CASSPRSYNEQFF	TGTGCCAGCAGCCCCCGCTCCTACAATGAGCAGTTCTTC
few	TRBV30	TRBJ2-1	TRBD2	CAWSEGLVYNEQFF	TGTGCCTGGAGTGAGGGACTAGTCTACAATGAGCAGTTCTTC
-	TRBV30	TRBJ2-1	-	CAWSPLGSYNEQFF	TGTGCCTGGAGCCCACTAGGCTCCTACAATGAGCAGTTCTTC
-	TRBV10-3	TRBJ2-5	TRBD1	CAISKGAAETQYF	TGTGCCATCAGTAAGGGGGCGGCAGAGACCCAGTACTTC
few	TRBV30	TRBJ1-4	-	CAWSSGLNEKLFF	TGTGCCTGGAGTTCGGGACTTAATGAAAAACTGTTTTTT
-	TRBV7-9	TRBJ1-4	-	CASSAQETPNEKLFF	TGTGCCAGCAGCGCACAGGAGACGCCTAATGAAAAACTGTTTTTT
-	TRBV5-4	TRBJ2-3	TRBD2	CASSLGLAADTQYF	TGTGCCAGCAGCTTGGGACTAGCGGCAGATACGCAGTATTTT
few	TRBV6-1	TRBJ2-7	-	CASSEVPTDYEQYF	TGTGCCAGCAGTGAAGTCCCGACAGACTACGAGCAGTACTTC
few	TRBV15	TRBJ2-3	TRBD1	CATSTASGTGTDTQYF	TGTGCCACCAGCACAGCTTCCGGGACAGGGACAGATACGCAGTATTTT
-	TRBV7-9	TRBJ1-5	-	CASSRSSTEYQPQHF	TGTGCCAGCAGCCGCTCCTCGACTGAATATCAGCCCCAGCATTTT
few	TRBV29-1	TRBJ1-2	TRBD1	CSVERRDRGGYTF	TGCAGCGTTGAGCGACGGGACAGGGGGGGCTACACCTTC
few	TRBV2	TRBJ1-6	-	CASSGGQVNSPLHF	TGTGCCAGCAGTGGGGGGCAGGTTAATTCACCCCTCCACTTT
few	TRBV5-1	TRBJ2-3	-	CASRAGISADTQYF	TGCGCCAGCAGAGCCGGGATTAGCGCAGATACGCAGTATTTT
-	TRBV10-3	TRBJ1-5	TRBD1	CAIRQGDQPQHF	TGTGCCATACGACAGGGGGATCAGCCCCAGCATTTT
few	TRBV30	TRBJ1-2	-	CAWGSGGGYTF	TGTGCCTGGGGATCAGGTGGCGGCTACACCTTC
-	TRBV6-6	TRBJ2-1	-	CASRALYEQFF	TGTGCCAGCAGGGCTCTCTATGAGCAGTTCTTC
-	TRBV29-1	TRBJ2-7	-	CSVRRGGEQYF	TGCAGCGTCAGACGGGGAGGCGAGCAGTACTTC
-	TRBV5-1	TRBJ1-2	-	CASSFGLYYGYTF	TGCGCCAGCAGCTTCGGTCTATACTATGGCTACACCTTC
-	TRBV5-1	TRBJ2-3	-	CASQLALRGTDTQYF	TGCGCCAGTCAACTAGCACTGAGGGGCACAGATACGCAGTATTTT
few	TRBV6-1	TRBJ2-1	TRBD2	CASSVGLASYNEQFF	TGTGCCAGCAGTGTGGGACTAGCGTCCTACAATGAGCAGTTCTTC
-	TRBV19	TRBJ2-1	-	CASSGSRGRSSSYNEQFF	TGTGCCAGTAGCGGCTCCCGTGGGAGGTCTAGCTCCTACAATGAGCAGTTCTTC
few	TRBV19	TRBJ2-5	TRBD2	CASSIGTIFQETQYF	TGTGCCAGTAGTATCGGGACTATTTTCCAAGAGACCCAGTACTTC
few	TRBV18	TRBJ2-3	TRBD2	CASSPLAGTDTQYF	TGTGCCAGCTCTCCGCTAGCGGGGACAGATACGCAGTATTTT
-	TRBV18	TRBJ2-7	TRBD2	CASSPWRLAETYEQYF	TGTGCCAGCTCACCATGGCGACTAGCGGAGACCTACGAGCAGTACTTC
many	TRBV4-2	TRBJ1-2	-	CASSQVGAGYTF	TGTGCCAGCAGCCAAGTTGGGGCGGGCTACACCTTC
few	TRBV9	TRBJ2-7	TRBD2	CASSVGSQGGTYEQYF	TGTGCCAGCAGCGTAGGTTCCCAGGGAGGGACCTACGAGCAGTACTTC
few	TRBV19	TRBJ1-4	TRBD1	CATRDRNNEKLFF	TGTGCCACCAGGGACAGAAATAATGAAAAACTGTTTTTT
-	TRBV4-2	TRBJ1-3	-	CASSREDRDTIYF	TGTGCCAGCAGCCGTGAAGATCGGGACACCATATATTTT
few	TRBV5-1	TRBJ2-2	TRBD2	CASSREGIRRTGELFF	TGCGCCAGCAGTCGGGAGGGGATTCGGAGGACCGGGGAGCTGTTTTTT
few	TRBV18	TRBJ2-2	-	CASSPYTGELFF	TGTGCCAGCTCACCCTACACCGGGGAGCTGTTTTTT
few	TRBV5-1	TRBJ2-7	TRBD2	CASSFSSGGAWEQYF	TGCGCCAGCAGCTTTTCTAGCGGGGGGGCCTGGGAGCAGTACTTC
few	TRBV9	TRBJ1-2	-	CASSDRANYGYTF	TGTGCCAGCAGCGACAGAGCTAACTATGGCTACACCTTC
few	TRBV5-4	TRBJ2-1	TRBD1	CASSIQGYNEQFF	TGTGCCAGCAGCATACAGGGGTACAATGAGCAGTTCTTC
few	TRBV6-1	TRBJ2-1	TRBD2	CASRASGSYNEQFF	TGTGCCAGCAGGGCTAGCGGGAGCTACAATGAGCAGTTCTTC
few	TRBV5-1	TRBJ2-3	-	CASSPRTSTDTQYF	TGCGCCAGCAGCCCGCGGACAAGCACAGATACGCAGTATTTT
-	TRBV6-1	TRBJ1-5	TRBD1	CASSAAGQAINQPQHF	TGTGCCAGCAGTGCCGCGGGACAGGCTATTAATCAGCCCCAGCATTTT
-	TRBV2	TRBJ2-1	TRBD2	CASSKIAGDNEQFF	TGTGCCAGCAGTAAGATAGCGGGGGATAATGAGCAGTTCTTC
-	TRBV29-1	TRBJ1-4	-	CSAGQLNEKLFF	TGCAGCGCAGGACAGCTCAATGAAAAACTGTTTTTT
-	TRBV19	TRBJ2-1	TRBD2	CASSILAGGQYNEQFF	TGTGCCAGTAGTATACTAGCGGGGGGGCAGTACAATGAGCAGTTCTTC
-	TRBV30	TRBJ2-1	TRBD2	CAWSGEGRSIPFF	TGTGCCTGGTCTGGGGAGGGCCGATCCATTCCGTTCTTC
few	TRBV7-9	TRBJ1-1	TRBD1	CASSLRQGDTEAFF	TGTGCCAGCAGCTTAAGGCAGGGGGACACTGAAGCTTTCTTT
-	TRBV30	TRBJ2-7	TRBD1	CAWEARPPGTGRDLGSYEQYF	TGTGCCTGGGAGGCCCGACCCCCTGGGACAGGGAGAGATTTAGGCTCCTACGAGCAGTACTTC
-	TRBV7-9	TRBJ2-7	TRBD2	CASSTGTSAGEQYF	TGTGCCAGCAGCACCGGGACTAGCGCTGGCGAGCAGTACTTC
-	TRBV9	TRBJ2-7	-	CASSSRTGHVDDEQYF	TGTGCCAGCAGCTCTCGGACGGGACATGTCGATGACGAGCAGTACTTC
few	TRBV6-7	TRBJ1-3	-	CASKGDGERNTIYF	TGTGCCAGCAAAGGCGACGGCGAGAGGAACACCATATATTTT
-	TRBV6-5	TRBJ2-5	TRBD1	CASTPGQGRETQYF	TGTGCCAGCACTCCGGGACAGGGGAGGGAGACCCAGTACTTC
-	TRBV14	TRBJ2-2	TRBD2	CASSQDRDGRTNTGELFF	TGTGCCAGCAGCCAAGATAGGGACGGGAGGACGAACACCGGGGAGCTGTTTTTT
few	TRBV2	TRBJ1-2	TRBD1	CASIADRDYGYTF	TGTGCCAGCATTGCAGACAGGGACTATGGCTACACCTTC
-	TRBV14	TRBJ2-1	-	CASSIPRLPNEQFF	TGTGCCAGCAGCATCCCGCGGCTTCCTAATGAGCAGTTCTTC
few	TRBV10-3	TRBJ2-7	TRBD1	CAIRGQGIGPYEQYF	TGTGCCATCAGGGGACAGGGGATCGGCCCCTACGAGCAGTACTTC
few	TRBV6-6	TRBJ2-1	TRBD2	CASSYPIAGGLNEQFF	TGTGCCAGCAGTTACCCGATAGCGGGGGGGCTTAATGAGCAGTTCTTC
few	TRBV19	TRBJ1-5	-	CASSPHGNQPQHF	TGTGCCAGTAGTCCGCACGGGAATCAGCCCCAGCATTTT
few	TRBV30	TRBJ1-3	-	CAWSVSPFANSGNTIYF	TGTGCCTGGAGTGTATCCCCTTTCGCGAACTCTGGAAACACCATATATTTT
-	TRBV9	TRBJ1-6	-	CASSSAGLQDSPLHF	TGTGCCAGCAGCAGCGCCGGACTCCAGGACTCACCCCTCCACTTT
few	TRBV6-5	TRBJ2-3	-	CASSRQKFGTDTQYF	TGTGCCAGCAGTAGACAGAAGTTCGGCACAGATACGCAGTATTTT
few	TRBV28	TRBJ2-1	-	CASTLTASGTWQFF	TGTGCCAGCACCCTAACCGCTTCCGGGACTTGGCAGTTCTTC
-	TRBV2	TRBJ2-5	TRBD2	CASSERAGSGSFETQYF	TGTGCCAGCAGTGAGCGGGCGGGGAGCGGGAGTTTTGAGACCCAGTACTTC
-	TRBV25-1	TRBJ2-3	TRBD2	CASSDTGLGGTDTQYF	TGTGCCAGCAGTGACACGGGACTAGGCGGCACAGATACGCAGTATTTT